These 22 T cell receptor beta chains share one sample of origin, sequenced in a study of cytomegalovirus exposure and HLA in healthy donors. Amplification used 60 Vbeta primers and 13 Jbeta primers. Profiling relied on immunoSEQ multiplex PCR, and the TCRdb table lists in-frame clones only, not all of them. The sample shows around 140,000 clones, around 73% of them seen only once. Sequencing was done on a sample of PBMCs. The receptors were sampled from a female donor in good health and CMV-seronegative.

In regard to this clone: One end of the junction fails to match germline, which may point to a read error. This chain uses TRBV7-9 with TRBJ2-7; no clear D. Germline V gene lookup returns CDR1 SEHNR and CDR2 FQNEAQ (reference sequence). CDR3 length equals 12 residues. The CDR3, as DNA: TGTTCCAGCAGCCGGTCCGGTCTCGAGCAGTACTTC. This encodes CSSSRSGLEQYF.

V and J are TRBV30 and TRBJ2-7, with D possibly TRBD2 on 6 matching bases. Germline CDR1 GTSNPN, CDR2 SVGIG (reference sequence). The CDR3 length is 15 residues. The V gene lost 0 bases and the J gene lost 4 bases, with 16 bases spanning the gap. In nucleotides, the CDR3 is TGTGCCTGGAGTGTACTCGGGACTGTTACATACGAGCAGTACTTC. It encodes CAWSVLGTVTYEQYF.

This clone was counted a few times. The chain joins TRBV10-2 to TRBJ1-4; 9 bases are a match to TRBD1. V lost 3 bases, J lost 7 bases, and 6 bases stayed unmatched. The CDR3 extends over 15 amino acids. CDR1 and CDR2 (germline): WSHSY, SAAADI. DNA for the CDR3: TGCGCCAGCAGTGAACCACAGGGGGCGGGTGAAAAACTGTTTTTT. Protein: CASSEPQGAGEKLFF.

The chain combines TRBV4-1 with TRBJ2-7; D gene uncertain. V was trimmed by 0 bases and J by 5 bases, leaving 14 bases between them. The CDR3 totals 15 residues. Germline assignment: CDR1 MGHRA and CDR2 YSYEKL. The CDR3 region has the DNA TGCGCCAGCAGCCAAGACCCGAGTGCTTTCGACGAGCAGTACTTC. Translating gives CASSQDPSAFDEQYF.

The V gene is TRBV12-5, the J gene TRBJ1-2; TRBD1 aligns across 7 bases. CDR3 length: 13 amino acids. Germline loops: CDR1 LGHNT, CDR2 FRNRAP. J was trimmed by 7 bases and V by 10 bases; bases with no gene match: 12. The CDR3 protein is CATHRGRGIGYTF. The CDR3 region has the DNA TGTGCTACCCATCGGGGCAGGGGGATTGGCTACACCTTC.

V gene TRBV10-1 combines with J gene TRBJ1-6; D may be TRBD1 (6 bases). Germline loops: CDR1 WNHNN, CDR2 SYGVQD (reference sequence). The CDR3 is 16 residues long. Trimming removed 6 bases at V and 0 bases at J, with 12 bases between. CDR3 DNA sequence: TGCGCCAGCAGGGAGACAGGACACTCCTATAATTCACCCCTCCACTTT. Translation gives CASRETGHSYNSPLHF.

The gene calls are TRBV10-2 and TRBJ1-4; 9 bases line up with TRBD1. The V gene's germline CDR1 is WSHSY and CDR2 SAAADI. The CDR3 totals 15 residues. Losses at the gene ends were 7 bases for V and 1 base for J; bases not matched to a gene: 4. CDR3 amino acids: CASNDRGLTNEKLFF. CDR3 in DNA: TGCGCCAGCAACGACAGGGGGTTAACTAATGAAAAACTGTTTTTT.

The sample holds a few counts of this clone. V gene TRBV6-1 combines with J gene TRBJ1-1, with D unclear. Germline CDR1 and CDR2: MNHNS and SASEGT. CDR3 length: 14 amino acids. V lost 5 bases and J 3 bases, leaving 13 bases between the germline ends. CDR3 DNA: TGTGCCAGCAGTAGGCAGGCCGGGGACACTGAAGCTTTCTTT. Its protein is CASSRQAGDTEAFF.

The chain couples TRBV7-8 to TRBJ2-7; TRBD1 is a possible D gene (5 bases). The germline V gene encodes CDR1 SGHVS and CDR2 FQNEAQ. CDR3 size: 15 residues. Trimming cost V 5 bases and J 0 bases, with 14 bases left between them. CDR3 sequence: CASSRIRVPSYEQYF. In DNA, the CDR3 is TGTGCCAGCAGCCGCATCAGGGTCCCCTCCTACGAGCAGTACTTC. The full variable domain, rest sourced from reference TRBV7-8 and TRBJ2-7, is GAGVSQSPRYKVAKRGQDVALRCDPISGHVSLFWYQQALGQGPEFLTYFQNEAQLDKSGLPSDRFFAERPEGSVSTLKIQRTQQEDSAVYLCASSRIRVPSYEQYFGPGTRLTVT.

This clone was recorded once. The genes are TRBV5-1 and TRBJ1-3, with TRBD1 identical over 9 bases. Germline CDR1 SGHRS, CDR2 YFSETQ. The CDR3 runs 19 residues. J was trimmed by 3 bases and V by 0 bases; bases with no gene match: 13. CDR3 nucleotide sequence: TGCGCCAGCAGCTTGGGAGAGAACAGGGGGCTGAAGGTTGGAAACACCATATATTTT. This encodes CASSLGENRGLKVGNTIYF.

CDR3 coding DNA: TGCGCCAGCAGTGACCCGGGACAGGCGGAAGCTTTCTTT. Translating gives CASSDPGQAEAFF. The rearrangement uses TRBV10-1 and TRBJ1-1; 8 bases match TRBD1. The ends lost 3 bases at V and 8 bases at J; junction bases unmatched: 5. Germline CDR1 and CDR2: WNHNN and SYGVQD (reference sequence). CDR3 length equals 13 residues.

The rearrangement links TRBV27 to TRBJ2-1; 10 bases match TRBD2. Trimming removed 4 bases from V and 10 bases from J; junction bases left unmatched: 10. Germline assignment: CDR1 MNHEY and CDR2 SMNVEV (reference sequence). The CDR3 is made up of 15 amino acids. CDR3 bases: TGTGCCAGCAGTTGGAGAGCGGGAGGGTTAGGGGAGCAGTTCTTC. Protein: CASSWRAGGLGEQFF.

This sequence joins TRBV2 and TRBJ1-4; D is undetermined. The CDR3 length is 14 residues. Germline CDR1 and CDR2: SNHLY and FYNNEI. V lost 11 bases, J lost 3 bases, and 16 bases lay in between. CDR3 nucleotides: TGTGCCGGTTCATATGGGAGAGCTAATGAAAAACTGTTTTTT. Protein sequence: CAGSYGRANEKLFF.

The V gene is TRBV15, the J gene TRBJ1-6; D is unresolved. Looked up from germline, CDR1 is LNHNV and CDR2 is YYDKDF (reference sequence). V lost 4 bases and J lost 9, with 7 bases in between. The CDR3 spans 12 residues. The CDR3 coding sequence is TGTGCCACCAGCACCCCCCTTTCACCCCTCCACTTT. This sequence encodes CATSTPLSPLHF.

The CDR3 sequence: CAWKAREAFF. The CDR3 DNA sequence: TGTGCCTGGAAAGCCCGCGAAGCTTTCTTT. The chain employs TRBV30 and TRBJ1-1; D ambiguous. This CDR3 comprises 10 residues. Germline CDR1 is GTSNPN and CDR2 is SVGIG (reference sequence). Trimming took off 4 bases at V and 8 bases at J, with 8 bases between the two ends. Full variable domain (remainder filled in from reference TRBV30 and TRBJ1-1): SQTIHQWPATLVQPVGSPLSLECTVEGTSNPNLYWYRQAAGRGLQLLFYSVGIGQISSEVPQNLSASRPQDRQFILSSKKLLLSDSGFYLCAWKAREAFFGQGTRLTVV.

The rearrangement uses TRBV5-4 and TRBJ2-7, with 8 nucleotides matching TRBD2. CDR3 size: 16 residues. J was trimmed by 7 bases and V by 4 bases; bases with no gene match: 16. Germline CDR1 SGHNT, CDR2 YYREEE (reference sequence). CDR3 loop: CASSNIAGGPKGEQYF. The CDR3 nucleotides read TGTGCCAGCAGCAATATCGCGGGGGGCCCCAAAGGGGAGCAGTACTTC.

The rearrangement uses TRBV28 and TRBJ2-5, with D tentatively TRBD1 (6 bases). Germline CDR1 and CDR2: MDHEN and SYDVKM. The V end lost 1 base, the J end lost 2 bases, and 8 bases lay between the germline ends. This CDR3 has 14 amino acids. The CDR3 nucleotides are TGTGCCAGCAGTTTATTTACAGGGCAAGAGACCCAGTACTTC. Translation: CASSLFTGQETQYF.

The V call is TRBV9, the J call TRBJ1-5; D unclear. The V end lost 2 bases, the J end lost 0 bases, and 3 bases lay between the germline ends. The CDR3 is made up of 13 amino acids. Germline V gives CDR1 SGDLS, CDR2 YYNGEE. The CDR3 spells CASSVSSNQPQHF. The DNA for the CDR3 is TGTGCCAGCAGCGTGAGTAGCAATCAGCCCCAGCATTTT.

The gene calls are TRBV1 and TRBJ2-7; the D segment call TRBD1 is taken from the table without a DNA check. TRBV1 is noted as a pseudogene. CDR3 length: 16 residues. CDR3 sequence reads: CTSSVSPRGQGCEQYF. CDR3 bases: TGCACCAGCAGCGTGAGCCCGAGAGGACAGGGTTGCGAGCAGTACTTC.

This clone was recorded only once. The rearrangement uses TRBV9 and TRBJ2-7; the match to TRBD2 covers 7 bases. Germline V lookup: CDR1 SGDLS, CDR2 YYNGEE. CDR3 length: 15 residues. V was pared by 0 bases and J by 5 bases, with 8 bases of the junction left unmatched. CDR3 nucleotides: TGTGCCAGCAGCGTAGATGGACTAGGGTATGACGAGCAGTACTTC. This gives the protein CASSVDGLGYDEQYF.

This rearrangement joins TRBV2 to TRBJ2-1; possible D gene TRBD2, 5 bases. With 7 bases removed from V and 8 bases from J, the gap between germline ends came to 6 bases. The CDR3 is 10 amino acids. Germline lookup yields CDR1 SNHLY and CDR2 FYNNEI. For the CDR3, the DNA is TGTGCCAGCACGCGGGATGAGCAGTTCTTC. It encodes CASTRDEQFF.

V gene TRBV6-1 combines with J gene TRBJ1-5; perhaps TRBD1 as D (6 bases). This CDR3 is 15 amino acids long. V was cut by 0 bases and J by 2 bases, with 8 bases left in between. The germline CDR1 and CDR2 sequences are MNHNS and SASEGT. Written as DNA, the CDR3 is TGTGCCAGCAGTGAAGCGACAGGCGGCAATCAGCCCCAGCATTTT. Protein: CASSEATGGNQPQHF.